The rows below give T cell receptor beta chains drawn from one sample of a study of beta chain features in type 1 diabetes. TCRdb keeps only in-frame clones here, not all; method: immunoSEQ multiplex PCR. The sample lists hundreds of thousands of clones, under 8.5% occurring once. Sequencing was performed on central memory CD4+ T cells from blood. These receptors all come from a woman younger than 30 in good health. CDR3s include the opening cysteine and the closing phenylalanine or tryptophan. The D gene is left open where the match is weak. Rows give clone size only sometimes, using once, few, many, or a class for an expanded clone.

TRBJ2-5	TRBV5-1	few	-	CASSLYGDQETQYF	TGCGCCAGCAGCTTGTACGGGGACCAAGAGACCCAGTACTTC
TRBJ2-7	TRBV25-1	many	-	CASAGTFSYEQYF	TGTGCCAGCGCCGGGACTTTCTCCTACGAGCAGTACTTC
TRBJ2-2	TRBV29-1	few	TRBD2	CSGWTSAGELFF	TGCAGCGGATGGACTAGCGCCGGGGAGCTGTTTTTT
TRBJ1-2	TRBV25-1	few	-	CASWNGTYGYTF	TGTGCCAGCTGGAACGGGACCTATGGCTACACCTTC
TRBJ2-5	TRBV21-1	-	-	CASSKDWFSETQYF	TGTGCCAGCAGCAAAGATTGGTTTTCAGAGACCCAGTACTTC
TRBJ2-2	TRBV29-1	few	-	CSVALFEAGELFF	TGCAGCGTTGCGCTATTTGAAGCTGGGGAGCTGTTTTTT
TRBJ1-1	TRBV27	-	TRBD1	CASSLNRGDTEAFF	TGTGCCAGCAGTTTGAACAGGGGCGACACTGAAGCTTTCTTT
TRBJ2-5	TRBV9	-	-	CASSARDFQETQYF	TGTGCCAGCAGCGCCCGGGACTTTCAAGAGACCCAGTACTTC
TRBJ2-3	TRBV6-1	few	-	CASSEIGGVSDTQYF	TGTGCCAGCAGTGAAATCGGAGGGGTATCAGATACGCAGTATTTT
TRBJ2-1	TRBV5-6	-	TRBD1	CASSSTGVTGEFF	TGTGCCAGCAGCTCCACTGGAGTGACAGGGGAGTTCTTC
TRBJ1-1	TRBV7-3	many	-	CASSLRGPGDTEAFF	TGTGCCAGCAGCTTGCGGGGCCCAGGGGACACTGAAGCTTTCTTT
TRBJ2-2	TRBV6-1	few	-	CASSVALTNTGELFF	TGTGCCAGCAGTGTGGCACTTACGAACACCGGGGAGCTGTTTTTT
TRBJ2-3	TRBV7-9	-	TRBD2	CASSSGTSETDTQYF	TGTGCCAGCAGCTCCGGGACTAGCGAGACAGATACGCAGTATTTT
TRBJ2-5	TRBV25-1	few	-	CASSMFGEETQYF	TGTGCCAGCAGCATGTTTGGGGAAGAGACCCAGTACTTC
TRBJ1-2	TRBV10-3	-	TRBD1	CAISELAGGIGYTF	TGTGCCATCAGTGAGTTGGCAGGGGGCATTGGCTACACCTTC
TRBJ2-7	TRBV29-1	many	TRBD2	CSVRLAGRYEQYF	TGCAGCGTTCGACTAGCGGGAAGGTACGAGCAGTACTTC
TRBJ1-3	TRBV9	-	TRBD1	CASSRQGNSGNTIYF	TGTGCCAGCAGCCGACAGGGGAACTCTGGAAACACCATATATTTT
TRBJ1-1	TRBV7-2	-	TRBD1	CASSLGQGTFF	TGTGCCAGCAGCTTAGGACAGGGGACTTTCTTT
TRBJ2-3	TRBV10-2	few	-	CASRTDTDTQYF	TGCGCCAGCAGGACAGATACAGATACGCAGTATTTT
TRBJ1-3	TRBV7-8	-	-	CASSSTGRYSGNTIYF	TGTGCCAGCAGCTCTACGGGACGGTACTCTGGAAACACCATATATTTT